This TCR beta chain comes out of a study of blood T cell repertoires in COVID-19. Study information: T cells, B-cell-depleted T cells, or PBMCs supplied cDNA or gDNA.

Methods used by the authors: Amplification from reference gene primers served as the basis for estimated nucleated cell counts. Produced via immunoSEQ multiplex PCR; TCRdb's table is partial and in-frame only. The DNA gave D and trimming, while V, J and clone size come from that table. The table shows 130,000 to 150,000 clones, with roughly 80% occurring only once. The CDR3 loop spans 12 amino acids. V was pared by 4 bases and J by 2 bases, with 5 bases between. Germline values: CDR1 LGHDT, CDR2 YNNKEL (reference sequence). In this sample, this clone turned up once. The sequenced sample consisted of peripheral blood. The V call is TRBV3-1 (or the pseudogene TRBV3-2), the J call TRBJ1-2, with a tentative D call TRBD1 (5 bases). This TCR was recovered from a human donor in a cohort sampled during active COVID-19. The CDR3 region has the DNA TGTGCCAGCAGCCGACAGAACTATGGCTACACCTTC. Encoded protein: CASSRQNYGYTF.